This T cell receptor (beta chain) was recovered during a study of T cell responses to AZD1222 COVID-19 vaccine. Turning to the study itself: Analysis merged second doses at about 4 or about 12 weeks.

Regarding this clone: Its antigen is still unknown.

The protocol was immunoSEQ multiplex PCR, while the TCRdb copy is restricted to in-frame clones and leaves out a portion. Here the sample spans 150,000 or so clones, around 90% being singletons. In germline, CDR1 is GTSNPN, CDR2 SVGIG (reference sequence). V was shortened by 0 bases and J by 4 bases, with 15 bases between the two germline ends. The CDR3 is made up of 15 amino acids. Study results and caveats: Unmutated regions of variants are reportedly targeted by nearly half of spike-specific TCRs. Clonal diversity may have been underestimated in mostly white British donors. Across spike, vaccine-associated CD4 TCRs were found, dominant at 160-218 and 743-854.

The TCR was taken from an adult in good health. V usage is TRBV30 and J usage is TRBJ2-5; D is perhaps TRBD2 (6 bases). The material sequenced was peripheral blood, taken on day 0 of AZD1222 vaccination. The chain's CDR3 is CAWSVGGKESETQYF. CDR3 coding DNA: TGTGCCTGGAGTGTAGGCGGGAAGGAATCAGAGACCCAGTACTTC.